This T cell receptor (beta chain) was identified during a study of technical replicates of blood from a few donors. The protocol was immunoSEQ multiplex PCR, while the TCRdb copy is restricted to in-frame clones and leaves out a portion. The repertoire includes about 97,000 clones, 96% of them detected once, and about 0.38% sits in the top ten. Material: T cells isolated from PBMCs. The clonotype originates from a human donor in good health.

The CDR3 is CASSMGGNSNQPQHF. CDR3 bases: TGTGCCAGTAGTATGGGGGGAAATAGCAATCAGCCCCAGCATTTT. The gene calls are TRBV19 and TRBJ1-5; D may be TRBD1 (5 bases). Germline lookup yields CDR1 LNHDA and CDR2 SQIVND (reference sequence). V lost 3 bases and J lost 0, with 9 bases in between. The CDR3 runs 15 residues.